Each of the 5 T cell receptor beta chains below was sequenced from the same sample in a study of radiation and T cells in renal cell carcinoma. Only in-frame clones appear in the TCRdb table, and some are missing; sequencing was by immunoSEQ multiplex PCR. The table shows more than 140,000 clones, with 70% to 90% occurring only once. Sample time point: baseline pretreatment blood. Treatment reported: 15 Gy SBRT to primary tumor, nephrectomy 4 weeks later. Sample: blood, taken from a patient whose treatment included radiotherapy and nephrectomy. The source of these receptors is a woman between 45 and 65 years old with renal cell carcinoma.

The V call is TRBV10-3, the J call TRBJ1-6; perhaps TRBD1 as D (5 bases). This CDR3 region has 15 residues. From germline, CDR1 is ENHRY and CDR2 SYGVKD. Trimming removed 5 bases from V and 8 bases from J, with 16 bases in between. The CDR3 is CAISPREGFDSPLHF. In DNA form, the CDR3 reads TGTGCCATCAGTCCCAGGGAGGGGTTCGATTCACCCCTCCACTTT.

The rearrangement links TRBV11-2 to TRBJ1-1; no clear D gene. The CDR3 consists of 14 residues. Trimming stripped 5 bases from V and 5 bases from J, with 15 bases between. Germline V gene sequence: CDR1 SGHAT, CDR2 FQNNGV. CDR3 DNA sequence: TGTGCCAGCAGCCACGAGGGTAAGGGAACTGAAGCTTTCTTT. It is translated as CASSHEGKGTEAFF.

The V gene is TRBV5-6, the J gene TRBJ2-7, with TRBD1 identical over 8 bases. There are 12 residues in the CDR3. Germline CDR1 reads SGHDT; CDR2 reads YYEEEE. The J segment lost 7 bases and the V segment lost 4 bases, leaving 4 bases of the junction unmatched. This CDR3 is CASSAGQGEQYF. The CDR3 DNA reads as TGTGCCAGCAGCGCCGGACAGGGAGAGCAGTACTTC.

The genes are TRBV2 and TRBJ2-5; D may be TRBD2 (5 bases). The CDR3 has 11 amino acids. Germline V gives CDR1 SNHLY, CDR2 FYNNEI. The V end lost 9 bases, the J end lost 2 bases, and 7 bases lay between the germline ends. CDR3 protein: CARTKQETQYF. The CDR3 DNA sequence: TGTGCCAGGACTAAACAAGAGACCCAGTACTTC. The full variable domain, with the rest looked up from reference TRBV2 and TRBJ2-5, is EPEVTQTPSHQVTQMGQEVILRCVPISNHLYFYWYRQILGQKVEFLVSFYNNEISEKSEIFDDQFSVERPDGSNFTLKIRSTKLEDSAMYFCARTKQETQYFGPGTRLLVL.

The rearrangement joins TRBV6-6 to TRBJ1-3; D not certain. The length of the CDR3 is 13 residues. V shed 5 bases and J shed 0 bases, with 5 bases lying between them. Germline V gene data show CDR1 as MNHNY and CDR2 as SVGAGI (reference sequence). In DNA, the CDR3 is TGTGCCAGCAGTCAAAACTCTGGAAACACCATATATTTT. Translation: CASSQNSGNTIYF.